This T cell receptor beta chain originates from a study of identical twins. In TCRdb, the 5' RACE reads were re-called with MiXCR into one record per CDR3 protein. The table records around 550,000 distinct CDR3 sequences, nearly 15% of them present only once. This clonotype was recorded a few times. Trimming cost V 0 bases and J 8 bases, with 12 bases left between them. In germline, CDR1 is SGHRS, CDR2 YFSETQ. The CDR3 runs to 15 residues. These data are also associated with another study on yellow fever vaccine responses in identical twins.

The specimen sequenced was CD4+ T cells sorted from blood. V usage is TRBV5-1 and J usage is TRBJ1-6; maybe TRBD1 (5 bases). The source is a woman in her late teens or twenties in good health. In nucleotides, the CDR3 is TGCGCCAGCAGCTTGGTCGGACACCTCTATTCACCCCTCCACTTT. Amino acids: CASSLVGHLYSPLHF.